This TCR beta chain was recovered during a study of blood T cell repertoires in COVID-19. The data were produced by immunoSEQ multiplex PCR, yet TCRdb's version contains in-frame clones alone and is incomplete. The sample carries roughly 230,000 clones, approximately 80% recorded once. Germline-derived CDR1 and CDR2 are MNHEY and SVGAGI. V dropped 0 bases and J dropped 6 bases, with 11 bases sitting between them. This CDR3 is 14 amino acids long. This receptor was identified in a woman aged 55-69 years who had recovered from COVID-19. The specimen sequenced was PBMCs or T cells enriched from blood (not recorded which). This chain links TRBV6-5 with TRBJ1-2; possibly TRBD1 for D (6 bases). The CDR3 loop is CASSYSDSGDGYTF. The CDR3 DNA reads TGTGCCAGCAGTTACTCGGACAGTGGGGATGGCTACACCTTC.